This T cell receptor (beta chain) was identified during a study of T-cell memory formation after mild COVID-19. The germline V and J ends were trimmed by 2 bases and 2 bases, with 7 bases remaining between them. The CDR3 covers 14 residues. Germline V gives CDR1 LGHDT, CDR2 YNNKEL (reference sequence). TCRdb redid the calling of the 5' RACE reads with MiXCR, one entry per CDR3 protein. Among approximately 560,000 distinct CDR3 sequences, around 15% were seen once, and the ten largest hold less than 10%. This clonotype was obtained from an adult woman who had mild COVID-19 (a few samples of this study predate the infection). Cell type and time point are not known. The sequenced material came from PBMCs or a T cell subset sorted from them (not recorded which). The chain recombines TRBV3-1 with TRBJ1-3; D is perhaps TRBD1 (5 bases). For the CDR3, the DNA is TGTGCCAGCAGCCAAACAGGCGCTGGAAACACCATATATTTT. Its translation: CASSQTGAGNTIYF.